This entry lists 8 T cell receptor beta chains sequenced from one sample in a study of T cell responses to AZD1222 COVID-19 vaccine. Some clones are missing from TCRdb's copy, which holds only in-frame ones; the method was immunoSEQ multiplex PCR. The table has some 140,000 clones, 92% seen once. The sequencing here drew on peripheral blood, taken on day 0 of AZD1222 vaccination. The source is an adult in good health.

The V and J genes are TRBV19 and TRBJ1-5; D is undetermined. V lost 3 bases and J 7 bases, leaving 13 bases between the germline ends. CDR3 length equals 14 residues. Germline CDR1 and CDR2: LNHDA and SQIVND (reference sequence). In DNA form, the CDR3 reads TGTGCCAGTAGTATGGGAGGGAGGCAACAGCCCCAGCATTTT. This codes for CASSMGGRQQPQHF.

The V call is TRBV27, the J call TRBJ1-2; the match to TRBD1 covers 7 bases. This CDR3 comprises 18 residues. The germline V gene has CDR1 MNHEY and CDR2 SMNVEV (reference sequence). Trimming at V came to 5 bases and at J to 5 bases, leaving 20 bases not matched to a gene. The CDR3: CASSPTGAGGKRGYGYTF. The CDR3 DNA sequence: TGTGCCAGCAGTCCGACGGGGGCAGGGGGTAAGAGAGGGTATGGCTACACCTTC.

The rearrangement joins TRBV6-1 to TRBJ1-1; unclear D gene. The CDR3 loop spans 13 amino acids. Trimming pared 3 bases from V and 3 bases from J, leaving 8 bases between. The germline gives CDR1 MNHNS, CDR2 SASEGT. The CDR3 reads CASSERGYTEAFF. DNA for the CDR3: TGTGCCAGCAGTGAGAGAGGGTACACTGAAGCTTTCTTT.

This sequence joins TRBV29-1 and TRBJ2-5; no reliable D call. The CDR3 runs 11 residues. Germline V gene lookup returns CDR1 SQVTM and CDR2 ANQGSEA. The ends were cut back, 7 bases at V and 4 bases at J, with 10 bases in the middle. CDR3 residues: CSAGPTETQYF. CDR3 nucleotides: TGCAGCGCCGGACCTACAGAGACCCAGTACTTC.

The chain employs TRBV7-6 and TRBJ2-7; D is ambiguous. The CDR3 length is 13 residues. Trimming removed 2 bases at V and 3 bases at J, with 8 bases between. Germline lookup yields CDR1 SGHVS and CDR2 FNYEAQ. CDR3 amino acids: CASSLFYDYEQYF. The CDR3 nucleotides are TGTGCCAGCAGCTTATTTTACGACTACGAGCAGTACTTC.

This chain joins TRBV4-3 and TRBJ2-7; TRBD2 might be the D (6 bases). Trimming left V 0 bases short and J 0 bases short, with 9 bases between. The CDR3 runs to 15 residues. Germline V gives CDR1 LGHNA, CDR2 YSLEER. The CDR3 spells CASSQETSSSYEQYF. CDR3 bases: TGCGCCAGCAGCCAAGAGACTAGTAGCTCCTACGAGCAGTACTTC.

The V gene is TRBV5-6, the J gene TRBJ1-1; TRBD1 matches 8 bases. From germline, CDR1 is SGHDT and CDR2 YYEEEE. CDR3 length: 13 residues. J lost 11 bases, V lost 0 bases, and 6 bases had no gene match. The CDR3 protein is CASSLDTDREAFF. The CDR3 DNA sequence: TGTGCCAGCAGCTTGGACACGGACAGGGAGGCTTTCTTT.

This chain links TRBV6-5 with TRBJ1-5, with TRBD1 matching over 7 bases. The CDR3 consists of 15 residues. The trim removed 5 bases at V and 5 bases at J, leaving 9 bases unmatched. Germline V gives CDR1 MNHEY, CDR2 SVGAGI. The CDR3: CASSQGGVGHQPQHF. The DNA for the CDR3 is TGTGCCAGCAGTCAGGGGGGGGTCGGTCATCAGCCCCAGCATTTT.